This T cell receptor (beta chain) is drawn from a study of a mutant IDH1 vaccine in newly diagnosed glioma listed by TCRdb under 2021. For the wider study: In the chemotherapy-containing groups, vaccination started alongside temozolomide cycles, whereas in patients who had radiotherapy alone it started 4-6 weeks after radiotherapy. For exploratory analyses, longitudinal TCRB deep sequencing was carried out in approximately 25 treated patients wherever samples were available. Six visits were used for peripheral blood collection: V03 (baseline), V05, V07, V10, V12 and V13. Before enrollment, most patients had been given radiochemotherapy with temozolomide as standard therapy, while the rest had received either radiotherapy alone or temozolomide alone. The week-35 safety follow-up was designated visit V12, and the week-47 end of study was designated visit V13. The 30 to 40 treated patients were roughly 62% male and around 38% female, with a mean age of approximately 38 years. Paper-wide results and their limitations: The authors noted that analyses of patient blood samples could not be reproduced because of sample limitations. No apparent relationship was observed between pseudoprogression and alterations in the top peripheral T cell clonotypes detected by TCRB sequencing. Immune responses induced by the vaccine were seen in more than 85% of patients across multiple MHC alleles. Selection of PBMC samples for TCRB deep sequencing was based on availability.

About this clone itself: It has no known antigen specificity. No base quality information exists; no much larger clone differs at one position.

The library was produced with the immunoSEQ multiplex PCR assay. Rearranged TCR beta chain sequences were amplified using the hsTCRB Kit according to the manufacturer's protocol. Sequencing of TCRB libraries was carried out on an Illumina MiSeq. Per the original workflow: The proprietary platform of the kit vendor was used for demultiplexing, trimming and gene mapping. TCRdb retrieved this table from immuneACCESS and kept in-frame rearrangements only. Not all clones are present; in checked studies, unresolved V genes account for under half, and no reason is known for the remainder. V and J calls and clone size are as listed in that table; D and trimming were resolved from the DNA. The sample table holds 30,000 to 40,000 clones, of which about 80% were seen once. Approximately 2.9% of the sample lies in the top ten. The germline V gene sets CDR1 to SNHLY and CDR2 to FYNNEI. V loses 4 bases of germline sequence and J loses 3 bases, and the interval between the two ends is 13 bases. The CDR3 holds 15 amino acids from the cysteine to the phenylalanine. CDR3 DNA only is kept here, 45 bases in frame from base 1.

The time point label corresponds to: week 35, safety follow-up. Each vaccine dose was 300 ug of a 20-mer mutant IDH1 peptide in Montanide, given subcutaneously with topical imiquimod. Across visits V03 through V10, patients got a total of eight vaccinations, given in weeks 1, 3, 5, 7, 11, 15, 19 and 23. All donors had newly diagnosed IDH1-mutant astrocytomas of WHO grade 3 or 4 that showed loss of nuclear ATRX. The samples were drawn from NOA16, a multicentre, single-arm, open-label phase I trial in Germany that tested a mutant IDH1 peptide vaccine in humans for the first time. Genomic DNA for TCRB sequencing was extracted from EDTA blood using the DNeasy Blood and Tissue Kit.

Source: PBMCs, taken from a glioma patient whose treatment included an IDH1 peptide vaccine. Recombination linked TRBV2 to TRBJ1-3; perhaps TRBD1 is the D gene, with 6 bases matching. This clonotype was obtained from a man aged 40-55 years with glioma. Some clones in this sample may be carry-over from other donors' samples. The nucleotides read TGTGCCAGCAGTGTAGGGGGATCGGGTGGAAACACCATATATTTT. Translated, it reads CASSVGGSGGNTIYF.